This TCR beta chain was recorded in a study of OX40 agonist ivuxolimab in advanced cancers. In the study overall: Ivuxolimab was an agonistic, fully human IgG2 monoclonal antibody directed against OX40 (CD134), a costimulatory receptor. Intravenous ivuxolimab was administered to patients every 2 weeks at six dose levels: 0.01, 0.1, 0.3, 1.5, 3 and 10 mg/kg. Of the 50 or so patients in dose escalation, about 20 had hepatocellular carcinoma, around 15 had melanoma, 9 had renal cell carcinoma and 9 had head and neck cancer. In the dose-escalation cohort, around four fifths of patients were male, and the mean age was around 65 years with a range of roughly 23 to 90. Prior anti-PD-1, anti-PD-L1 or anti-CTLA-4 therapy was permitted, and roughly two fifths of dose-escalation patients had received checkpoint inhibitors. Partial responses occurred in three dose-escalation patients, of whom one had hepatocellular carcinoma and two had cutaneous melanoma. The purpose of peripheral TCRbeta sequencing was to test whether ivuxolimab changed TCR sequence diversity and led to clonal T-cell expansion. The monotherapy dose-escalation portion (N of about 47 patients) of the phase I ivuxolimab trial is reported in the paper.

Broader findings and caveats from the paper: Low levels of normalized T-cell clonal expansion were also shown by some nonresponding patients. After ivuxolimab, expanded clones were on average more numerous among CD8+ T cells than among CD4+ T cells. Partial responders in the 0.1-3.0 mg/kg groups had among the lowest normalized peripheral clonal expansion, especially among CD8+ T cells. Which antigens the clonally expanded peripheral T cells were specific for was not determined. At doses of 0.1 to 3.0 mg/kg, clonal expansion of both CD4+ and CD8+ T cells in blood was seen between baseline and week 6.

CDR1 and CDR2 are drawn from the germline V gene (reference sequence): SEHNR, FQNEAQ. The trim is 6 bases for V and 0 bases for J, with a gap of 14 bases between the germline ends. From the cysteine through the phenylalanine, the CDR3 covers 15 amino acids. The kept DNA is CDR3 alone, 45 bases in frame from the first base. Genomic DNA was isolated from the sorted cells so that the TCRbeta CDR3 region could be sequenced. TCRbeta CDR3 regions were sequenced using the immunoSEQ Assay. TCRdb re-hosts the immuneACCESS table, in-frame sequences only. Its copies lack some clones; in the studies checked, an unresolved V gene accounts for under half of them, and the cause for the rest is not known. The sample contains approximately 81,000 clones, 90% to 95% of them found a single time. In total, the top ten clones hold roughly an eighth of the sample. With respect to this clone: Its binding antigen is unknown. The sample holds no much larger clone one base away, and base qualities are not on file.

The trial excluded patients who had a history of autoimmune disease or were on systemic immunosuppression. Peripheral blood for TCR sequencing was collected from all dose cohorts at baseline, on cycle 4 day 1, and on cycle 7 day 1. Samples were obtained from an open-label, multicenter, first-in-human phase I dose-escalation trial of ivuxolimab. Adults with locally advanced or metastatic head and neck squamous cell, hepatocellular, melanoma or renal cell carcinoma were enrolled in the trial. Before TCR sequencing, CD4+ T cells and CD8+ T cells were sorted from peripheral blood as separate populations.

The sample was CD4+ or CD8+ T cells sorted from blood, taken in a trial of the OX40 agonist ivuxolimab. This clonotype was sampled from an adult with an advanced solid tumor such as melanoma, head and neck, liver or kidney cancer. The chain uses TRBV7-9 and TRBJ1-1; no D segment can be confidently identified. In nucleotides, the sequence is TGTGCCAGCAGTCTCATTCCCATTATGAACACTGAAGCTTTCTTT. It translates as CASSLIPIMNTEAFF.